This paragraph reports one T cell receptor (beta chain). Its antigen is still unknown. The record originates from a study of T cells in Graves' hyperthyroidism and ophthalmopathy. There were TCR beta CDR3 regions amplified from RNA transcripts. During a first-round RT-PCR of the TCR CDR3, the HTBI primer set was used. In TCRdb, the multiplex PCR reads were re-called with MiXCR into one record per CDR3 protein. Counted here are 300,000 to 450,000 distinct CDR3 sequences, approximately 18% occurring once; the ten biggest clones make up around a third. Trimming cost V 6 bases and J 3 bases, with 7 bases left between them. Germline assignment: CDR1 SNHLY and CDR2 FYNNEI. The CDR3 consists of 12 residues. Findings and caveats of the study: A median approximately 6.8 months before onset, the model predicted ophthalmopathy.

Sequencing was done on a sample of blood. The chain employs TRBV2 and TRBJ2-3; D is undetermined. The origin of this receptor is a woman in her thirties with Graves' hyperthyroidism that later progressed to Graves' ophthalmopathy. CDR3 amino acids: CASRLMTDTQYF. The CDR3 DNA reads TGTGCCAGCAGGCTTATGACAGATACGCAGTATTTT.